This T cell receptor (beta chain) comes out of a study of cytomegalovirus exposure and HLA in healthy donors. Study results and limitations: It was reportedly the case that the classifier diagnosed cytomegalovirus status with high specificity and sensitivity. The authors later linked a missense DCLRE1C variant to TCR beta V- and J-gene trimming. A later analysis showed HLA-associated TCR beta chains outstripping equally common others in clonal expansion. Sequencing likely caused a cluster of highly shared sequence variants.

PCR used 60 Vbeta primers and 13 Jbeta primers. Clones were sequenced by immunoSEQ multiplex PCR, and TCRdb holds only the in-frame ones, with some missing. The sample has around 180,000 clones, around 85% seen once. As to this clone: The antigen is not known.

The CDR3 consists of 17 residues. Germline CDR1 SGHRS, CDR2 YFSETQ. V gave up 0 bases and J gave up 9 bases, with 21 bases separating them. The V and J genes are TRBV5-1 and TRBJ2-2, with a weak D call TRBD2 (7 bases). The source is a young man in good health and CMV-seronegative. Sample: PBMCs. As DNA, the CDR3 is TGCGCCAGCAGCTTGGTGGCGGGGGCGCAGATCCCGAGGGAGCTGTTTTTT. This translates into CASSLVAGAQIPRELFF.